The present T cell receptor beta chain was sequenced within a study of response to subunit inactivated influenza vaccine. TCRdb passed the RT-PCR reads through MiXCR, listing each CDR3 protein once. The sample has 650,000 to 800,000 distinct CDR3 sequences; approximately 15% are singletons. With V trimmed by 4 bases and J by 1 base, 5 bases remained unmatched. Germline CDR1 SGHDT, CDR2 YYEEEE. This CDR3 comprises 16 residues. The rearrangement joins TRBV5-6 to TRBJ2-1; 10 nucleotides align to TRBD2. This TCR was recovered from a man aged 50-60 years who received an inactivated influenza vaccine. The sequencing here drew on PBMCs from blood, taken 14 to 15 days before vaccination. The DNA of the CDR3 is TGTGCCAGCAGCGGGGGACTAGCGCCTTCCTACAATGAGCAGTTCTTC. Translating gives CASSGGLAPSYNEQFF. Supplemented by reference TRBV5-6 and TRBJ2-1, the full variable domain reads DAGVTQSPTHLIKTRGQQVTLRCSPKSGHDTVSWYQQALGQGPQFIFQYYEEEERQRGNFPDRFSGHQFPNYSSELNVNALLLGDSALYLCASSGGLAPSYNEQFFGPGTRLTVL.